These 18 T cell receptor beta chains originate from one sample sequenced in a study of blood T cell repertoires in COVID-19. Measured with immunoSEQ multiplex PCR; TCRdb has only the in-frame clones, and not every one. This sample yields approximately 150,000 clones, of which 85% to 90% are seen a single time; roughly 8% belongs to the top ten. Sequenced: peripheral blood. The receptors were gathered from a woman aged 50 to 60 with active or convalescent COVID-19.

The genes are TRBV15 and TRBJ2-5, with D possibly TRBD1 on 5 matching bases. Trimming pared 5 bases from V and 5 bases from J, leaving 21 bases between. Germline V gives CDR1 LNHNV, CDR2 YYDKDF (reference sequence). This CDR3 is 16 amino acids long. The CDR3 nucleotides are TGTGCCACCAGCCATCCGTATGGCAGGGTGGATGAGACCCAGTACTTC. Translation: CATSHPYGRVDETQYF.

The chain uses TRBV5-6 and TRBJ2-2; weak D call: TRBD1 (6 bases). The CDR3 is 13 residues long. V lost 4 bases, J lost 5 bases, and 9 bases lay in between. Germline CDR1 reads SGHDT; CDR2 reads YYEEEE. CDR3 sequence reads: CASSTTGTGELFF. CDR3 coding DNA: TGTGCCAGCAGCACCACAGGGACCGGGGAGCTGTTTTTT. Full variable domain (rest looked up from reference TRBV5-6 and TRBJ2-2): DAGVTQSPTHLIKTRGQQVTLRCSPKSGHDTVSWYQQALGQGPQFIFQYYEEEERQRGNFPDRFSGHQFPNYSSELNVNALLLGDSALYLCASSTTGTGELFFGEGSRLTVL.

The rearrangement uses TRBV11-2 and TRBJ2-3; D is unresolved. V lost 5 bases, J lost 2 bases, and 14 bases lay in between. This CDR3 spans 15 amino acids. CDR1 and CDR2 (germline): SGHAT, FQNNGV. The DNA for the CDR3 is TGTGCCAGCAGCCCACCTTGGCCGAACACAGATACGCAGTATTTT. Encoded protein: CASSPPWPNTDTQYF.

The chain carries TRBV5-1 and TRBJ2-7; a possible D gene is TRBD2 (6 bases). Per the germline V gene, CDR1 is SGHRS and CDR2 is YFSETQ. Trimming removed 0 bases at V and 7 bases at J, with 11 bases between. The CDR3 has 13 amino acids. CDR3 DNA: TGCGCCAGCAGCTTGGCGGGAGTAGCTGAGCAGTACTTC. Protein: CASSLAGVAEQYF.

The V and J genes are TRBV9 and TRBJ1-2; D call uncertain. V was trimmed by 0 bases and J by 2 bases, leaving 14 bases between them. The CDR3 loop spans 16 amino acids. The germline V gene encodes CDR1 SGDLS and CDR2 YYNGEE. The CDR3 sequence is CASSVEPTAVNYGYTF. For the CDR3, the DNA is TGTGCCAGCAGCGTAGAACCCACAGCTGTCAACTATGGCTACACCTTC.

V and J are TRBV12-5 and TRBJ2-2; D remains ambiguous. V was clipped by 5 bases and J by 5 bases, with 3 bases between them. Germline CDR1 LGHNT, CDR2 FRNRAP. The CDR3 is 11 residues long. As DNA, the CDR3 is TGTGCTAGTGGTCGTACCGGGGAGCTGTTTTTT. Translating it yields CASGRTGELFF.

The chain has TRBV18 and TRBJ1-6, with 12 bases identical to TRBD1. This CDR3 is 15 amino acids long. Unmatched junction bases numbered 5, after V lost 4 bases and J lost 10 bases. CDR1 is KGHSH, CDR2 LQKENI, per germline. For the CDR3, the DNA is TGTGCCAGCTCACGGGACAGGGGGCTTGGGTCACCCCTCCACTTT. Its translation: CASSRDRGLGSPLHF.

V usage is TRBV2 and J usage is TRBJ2-7; 11 positions agree with TRBD2. The V gene's germline CDR1 is SNHLY and CDR2 FYNNEI. The CDR3 extends over 15 amino acids. With 6 bases clipped from V and 0 bases from J, the junction kept 4 bases outside the gene matches. The CDR3 bases are TGTGCCAGCAGAGTACTAGCGGGAGTCTCCTACGAGCAGTACTTC. This gives the protein CASRVLAGVSYEQYF.

The gene calls are TRBV11-1 and TRBJ1-2, with D hard to call. This CDR3 has 13 residues. CDR1 and CDR2 (germline): SGHAT, FQDESV (reference sequence). Between the trimmed V and J ends, which lost 5 bases and 4 bases, there was a span of 11 bases. CDR3 amino acids: CASSPTGVYGYTF. DNA for the CDR3: TGTGCCAGCAGCCCTACCGGTGTCTATGGCTACACCTTC. Based on the CDR3 plus reference TRBV11-1 and TRBJ1-2, the full variable domain is EAEVAQSPRYKITEKSQAVAFWCDPISGHATLYWYRQILGQGPELLVQFQDESVVDDSQLPKDRFSAERLKGVDSTLKIQPAELGDSAMYLCASSPTGVYGYTFGSGTRLTVV.

The chain recombines TRBV21-1 with TRBJ1-6. TRBV21-1 is termed a pseudogene. The CDR3 has 17 amino acids. CDR3 sequence reads: CASSKSSKGELNSPLHF. As DNA, the CDR3 is TGTGCCAGCAGCAAATCATCGAAGGGAGAGCTTAATTCACCCCTCCACTTT.

This clone was detected a few times. The DNA for the CDR3 is TGTGCCAGTAGGAGTAGCGGGGTCACCGGGGAGCTGTTTTTT. Translation: CASRSSGVTGELFF. This chain connects TRBV19 to TRBJ2-2, with TRBD2 identical over 8 bases. The CDR3 extends over 14 amino acids. The germline gives CDR1 LNHDA, CDR2 SQIVND (reference sequence). The J segment lost 4 bases and the V segment lost 6 bases, leaving 4 bases of the junction unmatched. Looking up the rest from reference TRBV19 and TRBJ2-2 gives the full variable domain: DGGITQSPKYLFRKEGQNVTLSCEQNLNHDAMYWYRQDPGQGLRLIYYSQIVNDFQKGDIAEGYSVSREKKESFPLTVTSAQKNPTAFYLCASRSSGVTGELFFGEGSRLTVL.

The chain employs TRBV20-1 and TRBJ1-2, with no clear D. CDR1 is DFQATT and CDR2 is SNEGSKA in the germline V gene (reference sequence). The germline V and J ends were trimmed by 5 bases and 5 bases, with 9 bases remaining between them. This CDR3 has 11 amino acids. CDR3 sequence reads: CSAPGAYGYTF. CDR3 coding DNA: TGCAGTGCTCCCGGAGCATATGGCTACACCTTC.

The gene calls are TRBV7-2 and TRBJ1-1; D unresolved. The CDR3 is 13 residues long. Germline CDR1 SGHTA, CDR2 FQGNSA. V lost 4 bases and J 7 bases, leaving 13 bases between the germline ends. The CDR3 coding sequence is TGTGCCAGCAGCTCCTCCTCGGGTTATGAAGCTTTCTTT. Translated, it gives CASSSSSGYEAFF. Together with reference TRBV7-2 and TRBJ1-1, the CDR3 gives the full variable domain: GAGVSQSPSNKVTEKGKDVELRCDPISGHTALYWYRQSLGQGLEFLIYFQGNSAPDKSGLPSDRFSAERTGGSVSTLTIQRTQQEDSAVYLCASSSSSGYEAFFGQGTRLTVV.

V and J are TRBV3-1 (or the pseudogene TRBV3-2) and TRBJ1-3; weak D call: TRBD1 (6 bases). Germline CDR1 reads LGHDT; CDR2 reads YNNKEL (reference sequence). Deletions cut 6 bases from V and 0 bases from J, with 9 bases between. The CDR3 is 14 amino acids. The CDR3 bases are TGTGCCAGCAGACAGGGCTTCTCTGGAAACACCATATATTTT. Amino acids: CASRQGFSGNTIYF.

The chain employs TRBV7-2 and TRBJ1-2; D uncertain. Germline CDR1 SGHTA, CDR2 FQGNSA. V gave up 6 bases and J gave up 4 bases, with 9 bases separating them. CDR3 length: 12 amino acids. The CDR3 sequence: CASRLTLYGYTF. The CDR3 DNA is TGTGCCAGCAGACTGACACTCTATGGCTACACCTTC.

The chain couples TRBV27 to TRBJ1-1; TRBD1 aligns across 8 bases. V lost 5 bases, J lost 0 bases, and 5 bases stayed unmatched. Germline CDR1 reads MNHEY; CDR2 reads SMNVEV (reference sequence). There are 15 residues in the CDR3. Here the CDR3 reads CASSPGQDMNTEAFF. Written as DNA, the CDR3 is TGTGCCAGCAGTCCGGGACAGGACATGAACACTGAAGCTTTCTTT.

This chain links TRBV5-1 with TRBJ2-4, with 10 bases lining up with TRBD1. Germline V gene sequence: CDR1 SGHRS, CDR2 YFSETQ. V shed 4 bases and J 7 bases; nucleotides not matched to a gene: 5. CDR3 length: 14 residues. CDR3: CASSQGQGVNIQYF. The CDR3 DNA reads TGCGCCAGCAGCCAAGGACAGGGGGTTAACATTCAGTACTTC.

There are a few counts of this clone. The CDR3 sequence is CASTLAGGYNEQFF. The CDR3 DNA sequence: TGCGCCAGCACCCTAGCGGGGGGCTACAATGAGCAGTTCTTC. V gene TRBV5-1 combines with J gene TRBJ2-1, with 11 bases matching TRBD2. Trimming took 6 bases from V and 3 from J; bases not matched to a gene: 2. Germline V gene data show CDR1 as SGHRS and CDR2 as YFSETQ. The CDR3 runs 14 residues.